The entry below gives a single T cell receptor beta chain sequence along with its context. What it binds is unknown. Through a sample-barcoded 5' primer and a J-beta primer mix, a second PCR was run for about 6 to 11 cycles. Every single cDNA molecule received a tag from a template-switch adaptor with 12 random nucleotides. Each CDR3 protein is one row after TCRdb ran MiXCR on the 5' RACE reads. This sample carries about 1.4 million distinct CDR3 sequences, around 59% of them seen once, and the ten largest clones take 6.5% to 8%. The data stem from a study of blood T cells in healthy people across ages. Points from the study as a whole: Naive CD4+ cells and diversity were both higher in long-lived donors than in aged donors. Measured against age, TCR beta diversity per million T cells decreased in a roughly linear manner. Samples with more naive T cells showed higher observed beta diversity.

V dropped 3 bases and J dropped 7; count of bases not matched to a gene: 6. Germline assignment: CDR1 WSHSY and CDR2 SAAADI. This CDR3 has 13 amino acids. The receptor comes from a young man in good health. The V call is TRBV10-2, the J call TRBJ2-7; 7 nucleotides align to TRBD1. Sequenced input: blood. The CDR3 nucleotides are TGCGCCAGCAGTGAAAGAGGGGGCGATGAGCAGTACTTC. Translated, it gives CASSERGGDEQYF.